The source of this T cell receptor beta chain is a study of preoperative IRX-2 immunotherapy in early breast cancer. Sequenced by immunoSEQ multiplex PCR; TCRdb stores in-frame clones only, minus some. This table has tens of thousands of clones, roughly 91% appearing once. The CDR3 covers 16 residues. The V and J ends lost 4 bases and 1 base respectively, with 16 bases between them. Germline loops: CDR1 MNHGY, CDR2 SAAAGT. Treatment: preoperative locoregional IRX-2 cytokine immunotherapy. This phase Ib study tested locoregional IRX-2 cytokine immunotherapy given before surgery. This clone was counted a few times.

Sequencing was performed on tumor tissue, taken after IRX-2 immunotherapy. V and J are TRBV6-8 and TRBJ1-1, with no clear D. The receptor was derived from a human donor with breast cancer. CDR3 in amino acids: CASSSTSGRANTEAFF. DNA for the CDR3: TGTGCCAGCAGTTCCACCTCTGGACGGGCGAACACTGAAGCTTTCTTT.